This entry lists 22 T cell receptor beta chains sequenced from one sample in a study of control samples from healthy donors and cancer patients. Only in-frame clones appear in the TCRdb table, and some are missing; sequencing was by immunoSEQ multiplex PCR. The table records approximately 52,000 clones, around 96% of them present only once. Sequenced sample: blood. The origin of the receptors is a woman younger than 30 in good health.

This chain links TRBV19 with TRBJ2-7, with 11 nucleotides matching TRBD1. The CDR3 runs to 15 residues. V was clipped by 6 bases and J by 2 bases; unmatched bases: 6. The germline CDR1 and CDR2 sequences are LNHDA and SQIVND (reference sequence). The CDR3 region has the DNA TGTGCCAGTAGGCCGGGACAGGGGGTTCCCTACGAGCAGTACTTC. Amino acids: CASRPGQGVPYEQYF. The whole variable domain, filled in from reference TRBV19 and TRBJ2-7, reads DGGITQSPKYLFRKEGQNVTLSCEQNLNHDAMYWYRQDPGQGLRLIYYSQIVNDFQKGDIAEGYSVSREKKESFPLTVTSAQKNPTAFYLCASRPGQGVPYEQYFGPGTRLTVT.

The chain links TRBV11-3 to TRBJ2-3; 8 bases fit TRBD2. Germline CDR1 reads SGHNT; CDR2 reads YENEEA. This CDR3 spans 16 amino acids. The V segment lost 0 bases and the J segment 0 bases; nucleotides outside the gene matches: 2. CDR3 residues: CASSLDSGRSTDTQYF. In DNA, the CDR3 is TGTGCCAGCAGCTTAGACAGCGGGAGAAGCACAGATACGCAGTATTTT.

The rearrangement links TRBV9 to TRBJ1-2; 7 bases map to TRBD1. The J segment lost 4 bases and the V segment lost 3 bases, leaving 12 bases of the junction unmatched. Germline values: CDR1 SGDLS, CDR2 YYNGEE. The CDR3 is made up of 16 amino acids. In DNA, the CDR3 is TGTGCCAGCAGCGGGTACACCGACAGGGTCCTCTATGGCTACACCTTC. Translating it yields CASSGYTDRVLYGYTF.

CDR3 nucleotide sequence: TGTGCCAGCAGCCAAAGACTAGCGGGGGGGACGCTATCGGAGACCCAGTACTTC. Amino acid sequence: CASSQRLAGGTLSETQYF. V is TRBV3-1 (or the pseudogene TRBV3-2) and J is TRBJ2-5, with 14 nucleotides matching TRBD2. With V trimmed by 2 bases and J by 5 bases, 10 bases remained unmatched. Germline CDR1 is LGHDT and CDR2 is YNNKEL (reference sequence). The CDR3 has 18 amino acids.

This clone is a singleton in its sample. The chain couples TRBV12-3 or TRBV12-4 to TRBJ1-1; D is unresolved. Deletions cut 5 bases from V and 0 bases from J, with 7 bases between. The CDR3 totals 13 residues. The CDR3 DNA is TGTGCCAGCAGTATTCAGATGAACACTGAAGCTTTCTTT. It specifies CASSIQMNTEAFF.

The rearrangement links TRBV3-1 (or the pseudogene TRBV3-2) to TRBJ1-6; 10 bases are a match to TRBD1. V shed 1 base, J shed 9 bases, and the junction held 12 bases outside the gene matches. The CDR3 loop spans 18 amino acids. Germline values: CDR1 LGHDT, CDR2 YNNKEL (reference sequence). The CDR3 DNA reads TGTGCCAGCAGCCAAGTCCAGGTCGACAGGGGGCGAAGTTCACCCCTCCACTTT. It is translated as CASSQVQVDRGRSSPLHF.

The V gene is TRBV11-2, the J gene TRBJ1-2, with a weak D call TRBD1 (5 bases). Germline assignment: CDR1 SGHAT and CDR2 FQNNGV. The CDR3 loop spans 18 amino acids. Trimming took off 5 bases at V and 4 bases at J, with 26 bases between the two ends. The CDR3 is CASSLRPVVGGTPYGYTF. The CDR3 region has the DNA TGTGCCAGCAGCCTCCGTCCGGTAGTGGGGGGGACCCCCTATGGCTACACCTTC.

The chain links TRBV28 to TRBJ1-2; no reliable D call. Germline assignment: CDR1 MDHEN and CDR2 SYDVKM. CDR3 size: 13 residues. V shed 5 bases and J shed 5 bases, with 12 bases lying between them. The CDR3 reads CASSDLSGYGYTF. The DNA for the CDR3 is TGTGCCAGCAGTGACTTGTCTGGGTATGGCTACACCTTC.

The chain couples TRBV24-1 to TRBJ1-2; 10 nucleotides match TRBD1. J was trimmed by 6 bases and V by 4 bases; bases with no gene match: 4. Germline CDR1 reads KGHDR; CDR2 reads SFDVKD. The CDR3 is made up of 14 amino acids. The CDR3 nucleotides read TGTGCCACCAGTGACCCGGGACAGGGGAATGGCTACACCTTC. Protein: CATSDPGQGNGYTF.

V usage is TRBV7-2 and J usage is TRBJ2-3, with D perhaps being TRBD1 or TRBD2 (5 bases each). The V gene lost 1 base and the J gene lost 3 bases, with 11 bases spanning the gap. Looked up from germline, CDR1 is SGHTA and CDR2 is FQGNSA. The CDR3 is made up of 15 amino acids. The CDR3 region has the DNA TGTGCCAGCAGCTTAGGAGGCAGGGAGACAGATACGCAGTATTTT. This codes for CASSLGGRETDTQYF.

The rearrangement joins TRBV2 to TRBJ2-3; 7 nucleotides match TRBD2. Germline V CDR1 and CDR2: SNHLY, FYNNEI. J lost 1 base, V lost 5 bases, and 6 bases had no gene match. This CDR3 comprises 15 residues. CDR3 sequence (DNA): TGTGCCAGCAGTCTACAGCGGGGAGGCACAGATACGCAGTATTTT. Translation: CASSLQRGGTDTQYF. The variable domain in full, completed from reference TRBV2 and TRBJ2-3, reads EPEVTQTPSHQVTQMGQEVILRCVPISNHLYFYWYRQILGQKVEFLVSFYNNEISEKSEIFDDQFSVERPDGSNFTLKIRSTKLEDSAMYFCASSLQRGGTDTQYFGPGTRLTVL.

The rearrangement joins TRBV5-1 to TRBJ1-1; D is uncertain. This CDR3 region has 14 residues. Germline V gene data show CDR1 as SGHRS and CDR2 as YFSETQ. Trimming took 0 bases from V and 5 from J, leaving 11 bases between them. The CDR3 DNA is TGCGCCAGCAGCTTGGCCGGGGTTGGGACTGAAGCTTTCTTT. Its translation is CASSLAGVGTEAFF.

The chain uses TRBV12-5 and TRBJ2-1, with TRBD1 matching over 9 bases. V gave up 6 bases and J gave up 7 bases; unmatched junction bases: 13. The CDR3 runs to 16 residues. Germline V gene lookup returns CDR1 LGHNT and CDR2 FRNRAP. DNA for the CDR3: TGTGCTAGTGGCCGGGACAGGGTCGCCCGCCGGAATGAGCAGTTCTTC. Its translation: CASGRDRVARRNEQFF.

The chain employs TRBV5-1 and TRBJ1-1; D not certain. The CDR3 totals 14 residues. CDR1 and CDR2 (germline): SGHRS, YFSETQ. V was shortened by 4 bases and J by 1 base, with 11 bases between the two germline ends. The CDR3 spells CASSPAGWNTEAFF. The CDR3 DNA sequence: TGCGCCAGCAGCCCCGCTGGATGGAACACTGAAGCTTTCTTT.

This rearrangement joins TRBV19 to TRBJ1-2; 7 bases agree with TRBD1. Germline-derived CDR1 and CDR2 are LNHDA and SQIVND (reference sequence). Trimming removed 4 bases from V and 7 bases from J; junction bases left unmatched: 15. The CDR3 has 16 residues. The CDR3 here is CASSNSVGQKRSGYTF. For the CDR3, the DNA is TGTGCCAGTAGTAACTCCGTGGGACAGAAGCGTAGTGGCTACACCTTC.

This clone appeared once. The J gene is TRBJ2-7, the V gene TRBV29-1; D may be TRBD1 (6 bases). Germline values: CDR1 SQVTM, CDR2 ANQGSEA. V was trimmed by 8 bases and J by 1 base, leaving 15 bases between them. The CDR3 spans 13 residues. This CDR3 reads CSCLGTRSYEQYF. The CDR3 DNA reads TGCAGCTGCCTCGGGACACGATCCTACGAGCAGTACTTC.

V usage is TRBV19 and J usage is TRBJ2-1; 8 nucleotides agree with TRBD2. Germline V gene lookup returns CDR1 LNHDA and CDR2 SQIVND (reference sequence). The V segment lost 8 bases and the J segment 1 base; nucleotides outside the gene matches: 4. The length of the CDR3 is 14 residues. For the CDR3, the DNA is TGTGCCAGTGGGTCGGGGGGGTCCTACAATGAGCAGTTCTTC. Residues: CASGSGGSYNEQFF. The full variable domain, rest sourced from reference TRBV19 and TRBJ2-1, is DGGITQSPKYLFRKEGQNVTLSCEQNLNHDAMYWYRQDPGQGLRLIYYSQIVNDFQKGDIAEGYSVSREKKESFPLTVTSAQKNPTAFYLCASGSGGSYNEQFFGPGTRLTVL.

The V call is TRBV25-1, the J call TRBJ1-4; D unresolved. Between the trimmed V and J ends, which lost 7 bases and 0 bases, there was a span of 3 bases. The germline gives CDR1 MGHDK, CDR2 SYGVNS. The CDR3 length is 12 residues. The DNA of the CDR3 is TGTGCCAGCACCGCAACTAATGAAAAACTGTTTTTT. Encoded protein: CASTATNEKLFF.

V gene TRBV7-2 combines with J gene TRBJ2-5; D is unclear. Germline CDR1 SGHTA, CDR2 FQGNSA. V lost 2 bases and J 0 bases, leaving 1 base between the germline ends. This CDR3 has 12 residues. In DNA form, the CDR3 reads TGTGCCAGCAGCTTAAACCAAGAGACCCAGTACTTC. Translation: CASSLNQETQYF.

The sample holds one count of this clone. The V call is TRBV7-2, the J call TRBJ2-7; no firm D call. The CDR3 runs to 14 residues. Looked up from germline, CDR1 is SGHTA and CDR2 is FQGNSA. Trimming removed 2 bases from V and 4 bases from J, with 12 bases in between. The CDR3 DNA is TGTGCCAGCAGCTTAAGTTGGGGTTCGTACGAGCAGTACTTC. Translating gives CASSLSWGSYEQYF.

The chain uses TRBV11-2 and TRBJ2-3; a possible D gene is TRBD1 (5 bases). This CDR3 has 12 amino acids. Germline V gene sequence: CDR1 SGHAT, CDR2 FQNNGV. The V and J ends lost 4 bases and 7 bases respectively, with 9 bases between them. The CDR3 nucleotides are TGTGCCAGCAGCTCGCAGGGATATACGCAGTATTTT. It yields the protein CASSSQGYTQYF.

Here the CDR3 reads CASSLVDRGGYTF. The CDR3 nucleotides read TGCGCCAGCAGCTTGGTGGACAGGGGAGGCTACACCTTC. This chain uses TRBV5-1 with TRBJ1-2; 9 bases are a match to TRBD1. Trimming cost V 0 bases and J 8 bases; bases outside gene matches: 2. Germline CDR1 and CDR2: SGHRS and YFSETQ. CDR3 size: 13 residues.